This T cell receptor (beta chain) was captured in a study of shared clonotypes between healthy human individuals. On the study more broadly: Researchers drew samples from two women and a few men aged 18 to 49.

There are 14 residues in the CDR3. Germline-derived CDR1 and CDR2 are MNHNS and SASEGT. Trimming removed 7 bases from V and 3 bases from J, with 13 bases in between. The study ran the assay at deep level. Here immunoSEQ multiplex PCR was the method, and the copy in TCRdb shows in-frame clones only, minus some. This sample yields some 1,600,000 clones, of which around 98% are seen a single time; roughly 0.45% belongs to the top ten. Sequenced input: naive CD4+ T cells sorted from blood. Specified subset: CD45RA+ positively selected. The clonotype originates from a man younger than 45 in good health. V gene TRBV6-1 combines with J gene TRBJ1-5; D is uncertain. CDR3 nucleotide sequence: TGTGCCAGCAACACGGGATCAGACAATCAGCCCCAGCATTTT. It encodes CASNTGSDNQPQHF.